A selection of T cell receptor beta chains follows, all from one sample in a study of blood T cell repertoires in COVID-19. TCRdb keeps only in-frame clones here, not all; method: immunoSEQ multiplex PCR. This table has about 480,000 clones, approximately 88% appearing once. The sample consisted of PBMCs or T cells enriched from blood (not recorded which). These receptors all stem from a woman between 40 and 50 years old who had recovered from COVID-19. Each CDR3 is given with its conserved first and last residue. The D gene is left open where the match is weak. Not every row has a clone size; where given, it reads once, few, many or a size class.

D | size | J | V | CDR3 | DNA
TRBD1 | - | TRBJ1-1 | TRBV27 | CASSGGQAVNTEAFF | TGTGCCAGCAGCGGCGGACAGGCGGTGAACACTGAAGCTTTCTTT
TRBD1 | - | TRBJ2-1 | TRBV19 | CASATGQGAYEQFF | TGTGCCAGCGCAACGGGACAGGGGGCCTATGAGCAGTTCTTC
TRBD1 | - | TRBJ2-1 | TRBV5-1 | CASSRGRAGGNEQFF | TGCGCCAGCAGCCGCGGTCGGGCAGGGGGCAATGAGCAGTTCTTC
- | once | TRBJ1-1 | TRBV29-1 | CSVEREKAFF | TGCAGCGTTGAAAGGGAGAAAGCTTTCTTT
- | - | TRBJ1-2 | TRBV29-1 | CSVVGQGNYGYTF | TGCAGCGTTGTAGGGCAGGGGAACTATGGCTACACCTTC
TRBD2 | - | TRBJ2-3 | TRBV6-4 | CASSDSAGVADTQYF | TGTGCCAGCAGTGACTCGGCGGGAGTGGCAGATACGCAGTATTTT
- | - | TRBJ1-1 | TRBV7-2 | CASSHPRGTEAFF | TGTGCCAGCAGCCACCCACGGGGCACTGAAGCTTTCTTT
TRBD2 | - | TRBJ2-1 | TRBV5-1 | CASSFTSGRDIYNEQFF | TGCGCCAGCAGCTTTACTAGCGGGAGGGACATATACAATGAGCAGTTCTTC
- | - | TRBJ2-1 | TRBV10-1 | CASSQMRTPPYNEQFF | TGCGCCAGCAGTCAAATGAGGACTCCCCCTTACAATGAGCAGTTCTTC
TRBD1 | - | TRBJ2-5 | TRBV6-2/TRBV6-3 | CASSYPTGVTETQYF | TGTGCCAGCAGTTACCCGACAGGGGTCACGGAGACCCAGTACTTC
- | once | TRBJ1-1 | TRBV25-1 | CASSVDSLNTEAFF | TGTGCCAGCAGTGTGGACAGTCTGAACACTGAAGCTTTCTTT
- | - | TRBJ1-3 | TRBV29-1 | CSVENPQGSRDTIYF | TGCAGCGTTGAAAACCCACAGGGTTCCCGCGACACCATATATTTT
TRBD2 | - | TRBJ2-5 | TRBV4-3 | CASSRGRQETQYF | TGCGCCAGCAGCCGCGGGAGGCAAGAGACCCAGTACTTC
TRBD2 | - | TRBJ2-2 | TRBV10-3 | CAISDPTGLAYSGELFF | TGTGCCATCAGTGACCCGACGGGACTAGCGTACTCCGGGGAGCTGTTTTTT
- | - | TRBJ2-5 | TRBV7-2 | CASSLVKGEPRRTQYF | TGTGCCAGCAGCTTAGTAAAAGGGGAACCCCGGAGGACCCAGTACTTC
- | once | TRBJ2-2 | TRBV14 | CASSLGDRRTGELFF | TGTGCCAGCAGCCTAGGAGACAGGAGGACCGGGGAGCTGTTTTTT
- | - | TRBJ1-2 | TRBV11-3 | CASSSLQGARSYGYTF | TGTGCCAGCAGCTCATTACAGGGCGCAAGGAGCTATGGCTACACCTTC